This T cell receptor (beta chain) stems from a study of long-term antiretroviral therapy in people with HIV. CDR3 size: 13 residues. Germline V gene data show CDR1 as MDHEN and CDR2 as SYDVKM. The V gene lost 10 bases and the J gene lost 2 bases, with 14 bases spanning the gap. They ran version v3.0 of the immunoSEQ assay at survey level. Only in-frame clones appear in the TCRdb table, and some are missing; sequencing was by immunoSEQ multiplex PCR. The repertoire has 20,000 to 25,000 clones, 86% of them found once; the top ten carry about 4.5%. The study's findings and limits: Controls had broader CDR3 length ranges than HIV repertoires did. Dominance of pre-ART expanded clones persisted, fluctuating and often declining after ART.

Turning to this clone: The antigen is unknown.

The sequence was obtained from a man in his sixties with HIV. Material: unsorted PBMCs, obtained 1.3 years after starting antiretroviral therapy. The J gene is TRBJ1-2, the V gene TRBV28, with D possibly TRBD1 on 6 matching bases. The CDR3 DNA follows: TGTGCCACCTCGCTAGGGACAAACTATGGCTACACCTTC. Protein sequence: CATSLGTNYGYTF.